These 16 T cell receptor beta chains were all obtained from the same sample, sequenced in a study of T-cell reconstitution after alpha-beta-depleted transplantation in children. Construction of the TCRbeta library involved unique molecular identifiers. TCRdb re-called the PCR reads with MiXCR, one entry per CDR3 protein. The sample lists approximately 83,000 distinct CDR3 sequences, more than 9% occurring once. Sequencing was performed on PBMCs from the stem cell graft donor, taken from the stem cell graft. These receptors were obtained from a human donor who donated a stem cell graft to a child with inherited bone marrow failure.

This clonotype was observed many times. The chain links TRBV20-1 to TRBJ1-4; D not certain. Trimming removed 6 bases from V and 1 base from J, with 0 bases in between. The germline gives CDR1 DFQATT, CDR2 SNEGSKA (reference sequence). The CDR3 covers 10 residues. The CDR3 here is CSATNEKLFF. In DNA, the CDR3 is TGCAGTGCAACTAATGAAAAACTGTTTTTT.

The J gene is TRBJ2-7, the V gene TRBV9; 9 bases match TRBD1. CDR1 and CDR2 from the germline V gene are SGDLS and YYNGEE. This CDR3 is 14 amino acids long. Unmatched junction bases numbered 3, after V lost 2 bases and J lost 3 bases. The DNA of the CDR3 is TGTGCCAGCAGCGTGTCGACAGGGGGCTACGAGCAGTACTTC. It specifies CASSVSTGGYEQYF.

This clonotype was seen a handful of times. The gene calls are TRBV6-5 and TRBJ2-7, with no clear D. The germline V and J ends were trimmed by 0 bases and 2 bases, with 11 bases remaining between them. The CDR3 has 15 amino acids. Germline CDR1 reads MNHEY; CDR2 reads SVGAGI. The CDR3, as DNA: TGTGCCAGCAGTTACTCAGGGAACAACCCCTACGAGCAGTACTTC. Translation: CASSYSGNNPYEQYF.

This clonotype occurred a few times. The chain couples TRBV5-5 to TRBJ2-1; D uncertain. The CDR3 extends over 12 amino acids. V was pared by 2 bases and J by 7 bases, with 7 bases between. Germline V gene lookup returns CDR1 SGHKS and CDR2 YYEKEE (reference sequence). The CDR3 DNA follows: TGTGCCAGCAGCTTTGAAGGGAATGAGCAGTTCTTC. Residues: CASSFEGNEQFF.

The gene calls are TRBV7-9 and TRBJ2-4; D is unresolved. The CDR3 sequence is 14 residues long. V shed 6 bases and J shed 3 bases, with 12 bases lying between them. Germline CDR1 is SEHNR and CDR2 is FQNEAQ (reference sequence). The CDR3 region has the DNA TGTGCCAGCAGGACCGGGCGAGGCAAAAACATTCAGTACTTC. Amino acid sequence: CASRTGRGKNIQYF.

The sample holds many counts of this clonotype. The rearrangement uses TRBV10-3 and TRBJ1-2; 7 bases agree with TRBD1. Per germline, CDR1 ENHRY and CDR2 SYGVKD. The CDR3 has 14 residues. J was trimmed by 3 bases and V by 6 bases; bases with no gene match: 7. In DNA form, the CDR3 reads TGTGCCATCAGGAGACAGGGTATGGACTATGGCTACACCTTC. Translating gives CAIRRQGMDYGYTF.

In its sample, this clonotype was seen many times. The chain couples TRBV20-1 to TRBJ1-1; D might be TRBD1 (5 bases). Germline assignment: CDR1 DFQATT and CDR2 SNEGSKA (reference sequence). The CDR3 covers 15 residues. Deletions cut 0 bases from V and 1 base from J, with 12 bases between. CDR3 sequence reads: CSARDRIGGNTEAFF. The DNA of the CDR3 is TGCAGTGCTAGAGATCGTATTGGGGGGAACACTGAAGCTTTCTTT.

This clonotype was seen repeatedly, ten times or more. The V gene is TRBV5-6, the J gene TRBJ1-4; 9 positions match TRBD1. The CDR3 sequence is 18 residues long. Germline V gene lookup returns CDR1 SGHDT and CDR2 YYEEEE. With 0 bases clipped from V and 5 bases from J, the junction kept 11 bases outside the gene matches. The CDR3 spells CASSLAPSTGTGNEKLFF. The CDR3, as DNA: TGTGCCAGCAGCTTGGCCCCCTCGACCGGGACAGGGAATGAAAAACTGTTTTTT.

This chain connects TRBV28 to TRBJ1-5, with D uncertain. CDR3 size: 12 residues. Germline assignment: CDR1 MDHEN and CDR2 SYDVKM. V was shortened by 3 bases and J by 7 bases, with 7 bases between the two germline ends. CDR3 protein: CASSFRQQPQHF. Written as DNA, the CDR3 is TGTGCCAGCAGTTTCCGGCAGCAGCCCCAGCATTTT.

This chain links TRBV5-4 with TRBJ2-7, with 7 positions matching TRBD2. Looked up from germline, CDR1 is SGHNT and CDR2 is YYREEE (reference sequence). V shed 1 base and J 3 bases; nucleotides not matched to a gene: 4. This CDR3 has 14 amino acids. The CDR3 loop reads CASSLRGDLYEQYF. CDR3 nucleotides: TGTGCCAGCAGCTTGCGGGGGGATCTCTACGAGCAGTACTTC.

For this clonotype: A read error may be the cause here, since a much bigger clone is one base away. The V gene is TRBV28, the J gene TRBJ2-7; maybe TRBD2 (6 bases). This CDR3 contains 14 residues. V was shortened by 5 bases and J by 5 bases, with 16 bases between the two germline ends. Germline values: CDR1 MDHEN, CDR2 SYDVKM. This chain's CDR3 is CASSTPIAAHEQYF. Written as DNA, the CDR3 is TGTGCCAGCAGTACGCCGATAGCGGCCCACGAGCAGTACTTC.

This clonotype was seen at least ten times. The gene calls are TRBV27 and TRBJ2-3; 10 bases are shared with TRBD1. CDR3 size: 15 residues. Looked up from germline, CDR1 is MNHEY and CDR2 is SMNVEV (reference sequence). V was clipped by 5 bases and J by 3 bases; unmatched bases: 5. Here the CDR3 reads CASSPDRGTTDTQYF. The DNA for the CDR3 is TGTGCCAGCAGTCCGGACAGGGGGACGACAGATACGCAGTATTTT.

This clonotype was observed many times. An end of the junction differs from the germline gene, which may be a read error. This chain connects TRBV7-7 to TRBJ2-7, with 11 bases fitting TRBD2. Germline CDR1 SSHAT, CDR2 FNYEAQ (reference sequence). CDR3 length equals 15 residues. CDR3 amino acids: CASSPRLAGSYEQYF. In DNA form, the CDR3 reads TGTGCTAGCAGCCCCAGACTAGCGGGGTCCTACGAGCAGTACTTC.

The chain carries TRBV20-1 and TRBJ2-7; possibly TRBD1 or TRBD2 for D (6 bases each). The CDR3 has 11 residues. Per germline, CDR1 DFQATT and CDR2 SNEGSKA (reference sequence). This CDR3 reads CGGRELGQQYF. The CDR3 DNA follows: TGCGGGGGCCGGGAGCTCGGGCAGCAGTACTTC.

This clonotype was recorded at least ten times. V is TRBV19 and J is TRBJ1-2, with TRBD1 matching over 7 bases. This CDR3 region has 13 residues. Per germline, CDR1 LNHDA and CDR2 SQIVND (reference sequence). The V segment lost 8 bases and the J segment 6 bases; nucleotides outside the gene matches: 9. Here the CDR3 DNA reads TGTGCCAGTCACCGGGACAGTCTTGATGGCTACACCTTC. Amino acid sequence: CASHRDSLDGYTF. The whole variable domain, filled in from reference TRBV19 and TRBJ1-2, reads DGGITQSPKYLFRKEGQNVTLSCEQNLNHDAMYWYRQDPGQGLRLIYYSQIVNDFQKGDIAEGYSVSREKKESFPLTVTSAQKNPTAFYLCASHRDSLDGYTFGSGTRLTVV.

This clonotype appeared many times. V is TRBV23-1 and J is TRBJ1-6; possible D gene TRBD1, 6 bases. TRBV23-1 is identified as an open reading frame with a role that is uncertain. Trimming removed 8 bases from V and 6 bases from J, with 14 bases in between. This CDR3 spans 14 amino acids. This CDR3 reads CASPNHRANSPLHF. The CDR3 bases are TGCGCCAGCCCTAACCACAGGGCTAATTCACCCCTCCACTTT.